This T cell receptor beta chain was sequenced for a study of OX40 agonist ivuxolimab in advanced cancers. TCRdb's table, derived via immunoSEQ multiplex PCR, lists solely in-frame clones and lacks some. This sample has about 80,000 clones, with about 89% found just once. A note on this clone: The target antigen is unknown.

The CDR3 is 15 residues long. The V gene's germline CDR1 is SNHLY and CDR2 FYNNEI. The ends were cut back, 5 bases at V and 0 bases at J, with 11 bases in the middle. Study results and limitations: No antigen was identified for the clonally expanded peripheral T cells.

The chain combines TRBV2 with TRBJ1-5; the D is unclear. The sample here was CD4+ or CD8+ T cells sorted from blood, taken in a trial of the OX40 agonist ivuxolimab. The TCR originated in an adult with an advanced solid tumor such as melanoma, head and neck, liver or kidney cancer. DNA for the CDR3: TGTGCCAGCAGTAAAGGGCGGATTAGCAATCAGCCCCAGCATTTT. Its translation: CASSKGRISNQPQHF.